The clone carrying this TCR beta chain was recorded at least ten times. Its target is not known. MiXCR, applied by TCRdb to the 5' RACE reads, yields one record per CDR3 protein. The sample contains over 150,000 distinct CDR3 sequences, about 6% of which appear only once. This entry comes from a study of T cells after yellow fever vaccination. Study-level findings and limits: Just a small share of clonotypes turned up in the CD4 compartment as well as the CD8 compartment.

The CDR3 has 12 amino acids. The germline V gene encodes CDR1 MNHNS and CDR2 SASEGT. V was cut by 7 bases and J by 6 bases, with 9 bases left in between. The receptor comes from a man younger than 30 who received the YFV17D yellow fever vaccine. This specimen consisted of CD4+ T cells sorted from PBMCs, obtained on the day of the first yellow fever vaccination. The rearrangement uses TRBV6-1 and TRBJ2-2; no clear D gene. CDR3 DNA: TGTGCCAGCACCCCACCCCCCGGGGAGCTGTTTTTT. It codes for CASTPPPGELFF.